A single sample gave rise to the 18 T cell receptor beta chains below, sequenced in a study of shared clonotypes between healthy human individuals. Only in-frame clones appear in the TCRdb table, and some are missing; sequencing was by immunoSEQ multiplex PCR. The table includes over 950,000 clones, approximately 80% detected once. Sequenced input: memory CD4+ T cells from PBMCs. Subset denoted: CD45RA-negative fraction. The receptors stem from a man aged 18-30 years in good health. Some clones in this sample may be carry-over from other donors' samples.

V and J are TRBV18 and TRBJ1-2; TRBD1 matches at 7 bases. The J segment lost 2 bases and the V segment lost 3 bases, leaving 6 bases of the junction unmatched. CDR3 length: 15 residues. CDR1 KGHSH and CDR2 LQKENI come from the germline V gene. CDR3 nucleotides: TGTGCCAGCTCACCGGAGACAGGGATAAACTATGGCTACACCTTC. Amino acid sequence: CASSPETGINYGYTF.

The CDR3, as DNA: TGTGCCAGCAGCCCCAATCCCCAGGGGGAGCGGCAGTTCTTC. This codes for CASSPNPQGERQFF. V gene TRBV4-2 combines with J gene TRBJ2-1; 7 bases match TRBD1. In germline, CDR1 is LGHNA, CDR2 YNFKEQ. Trimming at V came to 4 bases and at J to 12 bases, leaving 12 bases not matched to a gene. The CDR3 length is 14 residues.

The CDR3 is CASSRSTVGYTF. Here the CDR3 DNA reads TGTGCCAGCAGCCGATCGACAGTAGGCTACACCTTC. The chain employs TRBV6-6 and TRBJ1-2; possible D gene TRBD1, 5 bases. This CDR3 spans 12 amino acids. V was trimmed by 6 bases and J by 8 bases, leaving 13 bases between them. The germline gives CDR1 MNHNY, CDR2 SVGAGI (reference sequence).

The chain is built from TRBV7-8 and TRBJ1-5; the match to TRBD1 covers 7 bases. The germline V gene encodes CDR1 SGHVS and CDR2 FQNEAQ. V lost 1 base to trimming and J lost 4 bases; unmatched junction nucleotides: 7. The CDR3 covers 16 residues. CDR3 coding DNA: TGTGCCAGCAGCTTAGTGGCAGGGGGGGGGAATCAGCCCCAGCATTTT. The encoded protein is CASSLVAGGGNQPQHF.

The gene calls are TRBV7-8 and TRBJ1-1; 10 bases are a match to TRBD1. The CDR3 loop spans 17 amino acids. Trimming cost V 4 bases and J 6 bases; bases outside gene matches: 14. Germline CDR1 is SGHVS and CDR2 is FQNEAQ. The CDR3 DNA reads TGTGCCAGCAGCTCCACGACAGGGGGCTACCCAACGGCTGAAGCTTTCTTT. Translated, it gives CASSSTTGGYPTAEAFF.

The chain employs TRBV7-9 and TRBJ1-1; TRBD1 agrees at 9 bases. The CDR3 is made up of 14 amino acids. Germline loops: CDR1 SEHNR, CDR2 FQNEAQ (reference sequence). After removal of 5 bases from V and 5 bases from J, the junction contained 6 bases not matched to a gene. The DNA of the CDR3 is TGTGCCAGCAGCCCGACAGGGGGAGATACTGAAGCTTTCTTT. Encoded protein: CASSPTGGDTEAFF. The full variable domain, completed using reference TRBV7-9 and TRBJ1-1, is DTGVSQNPRHKITKRGQNVTFRCDPISEHNRLYWYRQTLGQGPEFLTYFQNEAQLEKSRLLSDRFSAERPKGSFSTLEIQRTEQGDSAMYLCASSPTGGDTEAFFGQGTRLTVV.

This clone has only a few counts. The chain uses TRBV5-1 and TRBJ2-7, with 9 bases that match TRBD1. Germline V lookup: CDR1 SGHRS, CDR2 YFSETQ. This CDR3 has 14 residues. Trimming at V came to 0 bases and at J to 5 bases, leaving 3 bases not matched to a gene. The DNA of the CDR3 is TGCGCCAGCAGCTTGGAACAGGGGGCTAACGAGCAGTACTTC. As protein: CASSLEQGANEQYF.

The genes are TRBV30 and TRBJ2-3; D call uncertain. The CDR3 sequence is 12 residues long. Germline V gene data show CDR1 as GTSNPN and CDR2 as SVGIG (reference sequence). The V gene lost 5 bases and the J gene lost 2 bases, with 8 bases spanning the gap. CDR3 region: CAWGDSTDTQYF. The CDR3 DNA follows: TGTGCCTGGGGCGACTCCACAGATACGCAGTATTTT.

The V gene is TRBV5-4, the J gene TRBJ2-2; D may be TRBD1 (5 bases). Germline V CDR1 and CDR2: SGHNT, YYREEE (reference sequence). CDR3 length equals 17 residues. Trimming cost V 1 base and J 4 bases, with 17 bases left between them. The CDR3: CASSLSVKGSSTGELFF. The CDR3 bases are TGTGCCAGCAGCTTGTCGGTCAAGGGGTCATCCACCGGGGAGCTGTTTTTT.

CDR3 in DNA: TGTGCCTGGACCACTCTAGGATTTTCGAACACTGAAGCTTTCTTT. This codes for CAWTTLGFSNTEAFF. The chain recombines TRBV30 with TRBJ1-1; D uncertain. The CDR3 totals 15 residues. Germline V gene lookup returns CDR1 GTSNPN and CDR2 SVGIG (reference sequence). Trimming cost V 4 bases and J 1 base, with 16 bases left between them.

This sequence joins TRBV7-9 and TRBJ2-7, with 8 bases that match TRBD2. The V segment lost 6 bases and the J segment 4 bases; nucleotides outside the gene matches: 8. Germline loops: CDR1 SEHNR, CDR2 FQNEAQ (reference sequence). This CDR3 region has 14 residues. This chain's CDR3 is CASSPRTSRYEQYF. The CDR3 DNA reads as TGTGCCAGCAGTCCCAGGACTAGCCGGTACGAGCAGTACTTC.

The chain has TRBV19 and TRBJ2-7; possibly TRBD1 for D (6 bases). The V gene lost 3 bases and the J gene lost 3 bases, with 15 bases spanning the gap. The germline V gene has CDR1 LNHDA and CDR2 SQIVND (reference sequence). CDR3 size: 15 residues. The CDR3 is CASSIFLDSHYEQYF. CDR3 bases: TGTGCCAGTAGTATCTTTTTGGACAGCCACTACGAGCAGTACTTC.

The CDR3 sequence is CASSSKETQYF. CDR3 nucleotides: TGTGCCAGCAGCTCAAAAGAGACCCAGTACTTC. This chain links TRBV7-2 with TRBJ2-5, with D unclear. CDR1 is SGHTA and CDR2 is FQGNSA in the germline V gene. The length of the CDR3 is 11 residues. Trimming stripped 4 bases from V and 3 bases from J, with 3 bases between.

The chain recombines TRBV29-1 with TRBJ2-5, with TRBD2 matching over 7 bases. Losses at the gene ends were 3 bases for V and 7 bases for J; bases not matched to a gene: 5. The CDR3 is made up of 12 amino acids. CDR1 SQVTM and CDR2 ANQGSEA come from the germline V gene. The CDR3 coding sequence is TGCAGCGTTGATGGGGGGGAGGTGACCCAGTACTTC. It translates to CSVDGGEVTQYF.

The chain recombines TRBV7-3 with TRBJ2-3; 9 bases line up with TRBD2. CDR1 is SGHTA and CDR2 is FQGTGA in the germline V gene. The CDR3 covers 16 residues. Unmatched junction bases numbered 9, after V lost 5 bases and J lost 3 bases. The CDR3 reads CASSLEAGGMTDTQYF. The CDR3 bases are TGTGCCAGCAGCCTAGAGGCGGGAGGGATGACAGATACGCAGTATTTT.

The rearrangement links TRBV6-1 to TRBJ2-5; either TRBD1 or TRBD2 may supply D (6 bases each). The CDR3 is 17 residues long. In germline, CDR1 is MNHNS, CDR2 SASEGT. V dropped 2 bases and J dropped 5 bases, with 21 bases sitting between them. The CDR3 here is CASSELNARGGQETQYF. In DNA form, the CDR3 reads TGTGCCAGCAGTGAATTGAATGCCAGGGGAGGTCAGGAGACCCAGTACTTC.

The rearrangement links TRBV7-2 to TRBJ1-4; D gene uncertain. Germline V gene data show CDR1 as SGHTA and CDR2 as FQGNSA. Trimming took 1 base from V and 0 from J, leaving 9 bases between them. The CDR3 is made up of 16 amino acids. CDR3 nucleotides: TGTGCCAGCAGCTTAGGCCGGGGATCAACTAATGAAAAACTGTTTTTT. As protein: CASSLGRGSTNEKLFF.

This clone was detected once. Other DNA sequences within the sample encode an identical CDR3. J is TRBJ2-5 and V is TRBV2; the D call may be TRBD1 or TRBD2 (5 bases each). Trimming took off 4 bases at V and 4 bases at J, with 7 bases between the two ends. The CDR3 covers 12 residues. Per the germline V gene, CDR1 is SNHLY and CDR2 is FYNNEI. CDR3: CASSGGGETQYF. The CDR3 DNA sequence: TGTGCCAGCAGTGGTGGGGGAGAGACCCAGTACTTC.